This TCR beta chain is from a study of molecular identifiers for immune sequencing clone quantification. As for the study in general: Replicate runs used RNA from roughly 20,000 or 100,000 naive CD8 cells, which was split five ways into aliquots, and four of those aliquots were then sequenced. General study results and limits: The study reportedly detected spiked Jurkat TCR RNA from one cell among some 1 million naive cells.

TCRdb reprocessed the PCR reads with MiXCR, giving one entry per CDR3 protein. The sample consists of hundreds of thousands of distinct CDR3 sequences, roughly 27% of them appearing once. The V and J ends lost 8 bases and 7 bases respectively, with 15 bases between them. CDR1 is LNHDA, CDR2 SQIVND, per germline (reference sequence). The CDR3 is 13 amino acids. Details on this clonotype: What it recognizes is unknown.

Libraries of naive CD8 cells were prepared from 20,000 to 1,000,000 sorted cells using 10%, 30% or 50% RNA. The sequencing sample was made of naive CD8+ T cells from blood, with Jurkat cell RNA spiked in. Subset in this sample: FACS-sorted CD8+CD4-CCR7+CD45RA+ naive T cells. The chain carries TRBV19 and TRBJ1-5; maybe TRBD1 (5 bases). This sequence was found in a human donor in good health. Some libraries in this study had Jurkat cell RNA spiked in. The CDR3: CASDDGAGQPQHF. In DNA, the CDR3 is TGTGCCAGTGATGACGGCGCAGGGCAGCCCCAGCATTTT.